This T cell receptor (beta chain) is drawn from a study of shared clonotypes between healthy human individuals. With regard to this clone: Other DNA variants within this sample encode the same CDR3.

The method was immunoSEQ multiplex PCR; TCRdb's version includes in-frame clones alone and lacks a portion of them. The sample has more than 2,000,000 clones, roughly nine tenths seen once. V gave up 1 base and J gave up 1 base, with 7 bases separating them. The CDR3 is 14 residues long. Germline values: CDR1 SEHNR, CDR2 FQNEAQ (reference sequence). Sequencing was carried out using naive CD4+ T cells sorted from blood. Documented subset: CD45RA+ positively selected. The TCR originated in a man younger than 35 in good health. The V and J genes are TRBV7-9 and TRBJ2-5; D gene ambiguous. CDR3 nucleotide sequence: TGTGCCAGCAGCTTAGTTCCCACCCAAGAGACCCAGTACTTC. Translation gives CASSLVPTQETQYF.